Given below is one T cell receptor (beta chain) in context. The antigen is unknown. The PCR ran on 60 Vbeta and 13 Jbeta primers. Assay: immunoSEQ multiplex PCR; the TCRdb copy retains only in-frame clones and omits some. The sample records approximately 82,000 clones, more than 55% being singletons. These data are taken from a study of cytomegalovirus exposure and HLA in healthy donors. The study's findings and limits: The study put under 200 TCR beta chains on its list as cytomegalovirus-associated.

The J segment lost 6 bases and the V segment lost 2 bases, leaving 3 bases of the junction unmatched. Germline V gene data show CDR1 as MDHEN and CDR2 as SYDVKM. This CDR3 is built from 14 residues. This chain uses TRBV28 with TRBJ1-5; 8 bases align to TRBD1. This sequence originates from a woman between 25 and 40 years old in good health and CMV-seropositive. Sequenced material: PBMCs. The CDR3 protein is CASSLGTGGQPQHF. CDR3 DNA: TGTGCCAGCAGTTTAGGGACAGGCGGTCAGCCCCAGCATTTT.